A selection of T cell receptor beta chains follows, all from one sample in a study of control samples from healthy donors and cancer patients. TCRdb keeps only in-frame clones here, not all; method: immunoSEQ multiplex PCR. The table has around 57,000 clones, approximately 90% seen once. Input material: PBMCs. These receptors all come from a man aged 30 to 39 with colorectal cancer. CDR3s include the opening cysteine and the closing phenylalanine or tryptophan. Fields, in order: D gene, clone size, V gene, J gene, CDR3 protein, CDR3 DNA. A D gene is named only where the DNA matches it firmly. Where a row states a size, it is once, few, many or the class of an expanded clone; other rows omit it.

D: .; size: .; V: TRBV7-2; J: TRBJ2-1; CDR3: CASSPQVAGNNEQFF; DNA: TGTGCCAGCAGCCCGCAGGTGGCGGGAAACAATGAGCAGTTCTTC
D: .; size: once; V: TRBV29-1; J: TRBJ2-7; CDR3: CSVLPYGTGTYEQYF; DNA: TGCAGCGTCCTACCTTACGGGACGGGGACCTACGAGCAGTACTTC
D: .; size: .; V: TRBV4-1; J: TRBJ1-4; CDR3: CASSQGSPSNEKLFF; DNA: TGCGCCAGCAGCCAAGGGAGTCCCTCTAATGAAAAACTGTTTTTT
D: .; size: once; V: TRBV7-9; J: TRBJ1-1; CDR3: CASNPTGRRNTEAFF; DNA: TGTGCCAGCAACCCAACAGGACGGAGGAACACTGAAGCTTTCTTT
D: TRBD1; size: .; V: TRBV4-3; J: TRBJ1-4; CDR3: CASSQDRGQINEKLFF; DNA: TGCGCCAGCAGCCAAGATAGGGGGCAGATTAATGAAAAACTGTTTTTT
D: TRBD2; size: .; V: TRBV7-9; J: TRBJ2-3; CDR3: CASSSQLAGGSDTQYF; DNA: TGTGCCAGCAGCTCCCAACTAGCGGGGGGGTCAGATACGCAGTATTTT
D: TRBD2; size: .; V: TRBV9; J: TRBJ2-3; CDR3: CASSASTTSGGPFPTDTQYF; DNA: TGTGCCAGCAGCGCGTCCACGACTAGCGGGGGGCCATTCCCCACAGATACGCAGTATTTT
D: .; size: .; V: TRBV21-1; J: TRBJ2-1; CDR3: CASSLPSGGYNEQFF; DNA: TGTGCCAGCAGCTTACCTAGCGGGGGATACAATGAGCAGTTCTTC
D: .; size: .; V: TRBV6-2/TRBV6-3; J: TRBJ1-1; CDR3: CASSSGEDTEAFF; DNA: TGTGCCAGCAGCTCAGGGGAGGACACTGAAGCTTTCTTT
D: .; size: .; V: TRBV3-1/TRBV3-2; J: TRBJ1-1; CDR3: CASSQPTGQTEAFF; DNA: TGTGCCAGCAGCCAACCGACAGGCCAAACTGAAGCTTTCTTT
D: TRBD1; size: .; V: TRBV30; J: TRBJ1-2; CDR3: CAWSVGYRGKIYGYTF; DNA: TGTGCCTGGAGTGTCGGCTACAGGGGGAAGATCTATGGCTACACCTTC
D: TRBD1; size: .; V: TRBV12-5; J: TRBJ2-1; CDR3: CASGLTGTGVHEQFF; DNA: TGTGCTAGTGGTTTAACCGGGACAGGGGTGCATGAGCAGTTCTTC
D: .; size: .; V: TRBV19; J: TRBJ1-1; CDR3: CASSITSGDGEAFF; DNA: TGTGCCAGTAGTATTACGTCAGGGGACGGTGAAGCTTTCTTT
D: .; size: .; V: TRBV7-2; J: TRBJ2-3; CDR3: CASSLEGGTDTQYF; DNA: TGTGCCAGCAGCTTAGAAGGGGGGACAGATACGCAGTATTTT
D: TRBD1; size: .; V: TRBV30; J: TRBJ1-2; CDR3: CAWSVGTDYGYTF; DNA: TGTGCCTGGAGTGTTGGGACAGACTATGGCTACACCTTC
D: .; size: .; V: TRBV5-1; J: TRBJ1-1; CDR3: CASSRTGRDLNTEAFF; DNA: TGCGCCAGCAGCCGAACAGGGAGGGATTTAAACACTGAAGCTTTCTTT
D: TRBD1; size: .; V: TRBV5-4; J: TRBJ2-2; CDR3: CASSLEGQGARGNTGELFF; DNA: TGTGCCAGCAGCTTGGAGGGACAGGGGGCAAGGGGGAACACCGGGGAGCTGTTTTTT
D: .; size: once; V: TRBV3-1/TRBV3-2; J: TRBJ2-7; CDR3: CASSFWTDSYEQYF; DNA: TGCGCCAGCAGCTTCTGGACAGATTCCTACGAGCAGTACTTC
D: .; size: .; V: TRBV7-2; J: TRBJ2-2; CDR3: CASSSLVGGTGELFF; DNA: TGTGCCAGCAGCTCATTGGTTGGGGGCACCGGGGAGCTGTTTTTT
D: .; size: once; V: TRBV6-2/TRBV6-3; J: TRBJ2-6; CDR3: CASSSSTGSSGANVLTF; DNA: .
D: .; size: .; V: TRBV4-1; J: TRBJ1-6; CDR3: CASSPTGRAPLHF; DNA: TGCGCCAGCAGCCCAACAGGGAGGGCACCCCTCCACTTT
D: TRBD1; size: .; V: TRBV9; J: TRBJ1-1; CDR3: CASSPIGTGEAFF; DNA: TGTGCCAGCAGCCCAATCGGGACAGGGGAAGCTTTCTTT
D: TRBD2; size: .; V: TRBV9; J: TRBJ2-1; CDR3: CASSATRGVEWNEQFF; DNA: TGTGCCAGCAGCGCAACTCGGGGGGTGGAGTGGAATGAGCAGTTCTTC
D: TRBD1; size: .; V: TRBV6-6; J: TRBJ1-5; CDR3: CASSPRTGVYSNQPQHF; DNA: TGTGCCAGCAGTCCCCGGACAGGCGTTTATAGCAATCAGCCCCAGCATTTT
D: TRBD1; size: .; V: TRBV7-9; J: TRBJ1-2; CDR3: CASSSSPQGYGYTF; DNA: TGTGCCAGCAGCTCCTCCCCACAGGGGTATGGCTACACCTTC
D: .; size: .; V: TRBV5-1; J: TRBJ1-6; CDR3: CASSFGLSDSPLHF; DNA: TGCGCCAGCAGCTTTGGACTGAGCGATTCACCCCTCCACTTT
D: .; size: .; V: TRBV11-2; J: TRBJ2-1; CDR3: CASSPGLSSYNEQFF; DNA: TGTGCCAGCAGCCCCGGTTTAAGCTCCTACAATGAGCAGTTCTTC
D: TRBD1; size: .; V: TRBV5-1; J: TRBJ1-5; CDR3: CASSVGQGDQPQHF; DNA: TGCGCCAGCAGCGTAGGGCAGGGGGATCAGCCCCAGCATTTT
D: TRBD1; size: .; V: TRBV7-2; J: TRBJ1-2; CDR3: CASSLLTGTTYGYTF; DNA: TGTGCCAGCAGCTTATTGACAGGGACGACCTATGGCTACACCTTC
D: .; size: few; V: TRBV5-6; J: TRBJ2-3; CDR3: CASSLLSGGTDTQYF; DNA: TGTGCCAGCAGCTTGTTGTCAGGGGGCACAGATACGCAGTATTTT
D: .; size: .; V: TRBV15; J: TRBJ1-3; CDR3: CATSRPLGSGNTIYF; DNA: TGTGCCACCAGCAGACCCTTGGGATCTGGAAACACCATATATTTT
D: .; size: .; V: TRBV9; J: TRBJ2-5; CDR3: CASSAGEDQETQYF; DNA: TGTGCCAGCAGCGCCGGGGAGGATCAAGAGACCCAGTACTTC
D: .; size: .; V: TRBV4-3; J: TRBJ2-7; CDR3: CASSQEGPDSYEQYF; DNA: TGCGCCAGCAGCCAAGAGGGGCCAGACTCCTACGAGCAGTACTTC
D: .; size: few; V: TRBV2; J: TRBJ1-2; CDR3: CASSFRLDLSLGYTF; DNA: TGTGCCAGCAGTTTTCGACTTGATCTGTCCCTTGGCTACACCTTC
D: TRBD1; size: .; V: TRBV24-1; J: TRBJ2-2; CDR3: CATSVATGLTGELFF; DNA: TGTGCCACCAGTGTCGCGACAGGGCTTACCGGGGAGCTGTTTTTT
D: .; size: .; V: TRBV7-2; J: TRBJ1-1; CDR3: CASSLKGEAFF; DNA: TGTGCCAGCAGCTTAAAAGGGGAAGCTTTCTTT
D: .; size: .; V: TRBV3-1/TRBV3-2; J: TRBJ1-6; CDR3: CASSHGDGTNSPLHF; DNA: TGTGCCAGCAGCCACGGGGACGGAACTAATTCACCCCTCCACTTT
D: .; size: .; V: TRBV5-1; J: TRBJ1-2; CDR3: CASSLSSGGSYGYTF; DNA: TGCGCCAGCAGCTTGTCGTCGGGAGGAAGCTATGGCTACACCTTC
D: .; size: .; V: TRBV27; J: TRBJ1-1; CDR3: CASSPRTTSTEAFF; DNA: TGTGCCAGCAGTCCCCGGACCACGAGCACTGAAGCTTTCTTT
D: .; size: .; V: TRBV6-5; J: TRBJ2-1; CDR3: CASRTDRTGQNEQFF; DNA: TGTGCCAGCAGGACCGACAGAACAGGACAGAATGAGCAGTTCTTC
D: .; size: .; V: TRBV7-2; J: TRBJ1-4; CDR3: CASSLAWGDREKLFF; DNA: TGTGCCAGCAGCTTAGCGTGGGGGGATCGTGAAAAACTGTTTTTT
D: .; size: medium-sized; V: TRBV6-2/TRBV6-3; J: TRBJ2-1; CDR3: CASSYSSGFLNEQFF; DNA: TGTGCCAGCAGTTACTCTTCTGGTTTTCTCAATGAGCAGTTCTTC
D: .; size: .; V: TRBV30; J: TRBJ1-6; CDR3: CAWKVEGNSPLHF; DNA: TGTGCCTGGAAAGTGGAAGGGAACTCACCCCTCCACTTT
D: .; size: .; V: TRBV5-4; J: TRBJ1-6; CDR3: CASSLKGGGSPLHF; DNA: TGTGCCAGCAGCTTGAAGGGAGGGGGATCACCCCTCCACTTT
D: TRBD1; size: .; V: TRBV19; J: TRBJ1-5; CDR3: CAGSTGGNQPQHF; DNA: TGTGCCGGGTCTACAGGGGGCAATCAGCCCCAGCATTTT
D: .; size: .; V: TRBV6-5; J: TRBJ1-2; CDR3: CASSYSLLQAHYGYTF; DNA: TGTGCCAGCAGTTACTCGCTCCTACAGGCCCACTATGGCTACACCTTC
D: .; size: .; V: TRBV6-6; J: TRBJ1-2; CDR3: CASKPSGGGAVYGYTF; DNA: TGTGCCAGCAAACCCTCGGGCGGGGGGGCTGTCTATGGCTACACCTTC
D: TRBD1; size: few; V: TRBV3-1/TRBV3-2; J: TRBJ1-2; CDR3: CASSQGQGGYGYTF; DNA: TGTGCCAGCAGCCAAGGACAGGGAGGCTATGGCTACACCTTC
D: .; size: .; V: TRBV4-2; J: TRBJ1-2; CDR3: CASSQGSPGRDGYTF; DNA: TGTGCCAGCAGCCAAGGGTCTCCAGGGAGAGACGGCTACACCTTC
D: TRBD1; size: .; V: TRBV5-1; J: TRBJ2-1; CDR3: CASSRQGTDSYNEQFF; DNA: TGCGCCAGCAGCCGACAGGGGACAGACTCCTACAATGAGCAGTTCTTC
D: .; size: .; V: TRBV5-4; J: TRBJ1-2; CDR3: CASSRLVGNGGYTF; DNA: TGTGCCAGCAGCCGACTCGTGGGGAATGGTGGCTACACCTTC
D: TRBD1; size: .; V: TRBV24-1; J: TRBJ2-1; CDR3: CATSGAPGQAKYNEQFF; DNA: TGTGCCACCAGTGGGGCACCGGGACAGGCTAAGTACAATGAGCAGTTCTTC